This T cell receptor (beta chain) originates from a study of blood T cell repertoires in COVID-19. Study context: From the United States, Italy and Spain came samples of acute and convalescent COVID-19. The cDNA or gDNA used as material had been derived from T cells, B-cell-depleted T cells, or PBMCs.

Original data processing: Estimation of nucleated cell counts was performed using reference gene primer amplification. Clones were read by immunoSEQ multiplex PCR, and TCRdb kept only the in-frame ones, dropping some. For V, J and clone size, that table is used; D and trimming come from the DNA. The data show 150,000 to 250,000 clones, with around four fifths seen just once and 6.5% to 7% held by the top ten. Trimming took 3 bases from V and 8 from J; bases not matched to a gene: 23. The CDR3 loop spans 19 amino acids. Germline lookup yields CDR1 LGHDT and CDR2 YNNKEL (reference sequence). The chain uses TRBV3-1 (or the pseudogene TRBV3-2) and TRBJ1-2; TRBD1 matches at 8 bases. The sequence derives from a human donor with acute or convalescent COVID-19. The donor label of this sample is uncertain. The sequencing sample was made of peripheral blood. The CDR3 here is CASSHLSWAGGKGLRGYTF. The CDR3 DNA reads as TGTGCCAGCAGCCATCTGAGTTGGGCAGGGGGCAAGGGACTGAGAGGCTACACCTTC.